The 30 T cell receptor beta chains reported below all come from one sample, sequenced in a study of PD-L1 blockade in urothelial cancer. The time point: pretreatment peripheral blood. Assay: immunoSEQ multiplex PCR; the TCRdb copy retains only in-frame clones and omits some. This sample has 98,000 or so clones, with 85% to 90% found just once. The sequencing used PBMCs, collected around atezolizumab (anti-PD-L1) treatment. The receptor set was obtained from a man in his fifties or sixties with urothelial cancer.

The CDR3 bases are TGCAGCGCGGGGACAGGGTTGAACACTGAAGCTTTCTTT. It yields the protein CSAGTGLNTEAFF. The V call is TRBV29-1, the J call TRBJ1-1, with 9 positions matching TRBD1. V shed 7 bases and J 0 bases; nucleotides not matched to a gene: 3. CDR1 is SQVTM and CDR2 is ANQGSEA in the germline V gene. The CDR3 covers 13 residues.

The rearrangement links TRBV7-2 to TRBJ2-1; 7 nucleotides align to TRBD2. Germline V gene lookup returns CDR1 SGHTA and CDR2 FQGNSA. V lost 5 bases and J lost 2; bases outside the gene matches: 6. The CDR3 runs 15 residues. The CDR3 protein is CASSRGTITYNEQFF. In nucleotides, the CDR3 is TGTGCCAGCAGCCGCGGGACTATCACCTACAATGAGCAGTTCTTC.

This clone appeared a single time. The chain carries TRBV28 and TRBJ2-1, with D perhaps matching TRBD2 (6 bases). The CDR3 runs to 18 residues. Trimming stripped 5 bases from V and 2 bases from J, with 22 bases between. Per the germline V gene, CDR1 is MDHEN and CDR2 is SYDVKM. The CDR3 sequence is CASSALSTRIGAYNEQFF. The CDR3 coding sequence is TGTGCCAGCAGTGCCCTATCGACTAGAATAGGGGCCTACAATGAGCAGTTCTTC.

The chain links TRBV7-2 to TRBJ2-1; 7 positions agree with TRBD1. Per the germline V gene, CDR1 is SGHTA and CDR2 is FQGNSA. With 2 bases clipped from V and 2 bases from J, the junction kept 6 bases outside the gene matches. The CDR3 sequence is 16 residues long. DNA for the CDR3: TGTGCCAGCAGCTTAAGGGGACAGAACACCTACAATGAGCAGTTCTTC. Encoded protein: CASSLRGQNTYNEQFF.

The chain employs TRBV5-1 and TRBJ1-6; the D gene is possibly TRBD1 (5 bases). The germline V and J ends were trimmed by 3 bases and 7 bases, with 5 bases remaining between them. Germline V gene sequence: CDR1 SGHRS, CDR2 YFSETQ. The CDR3 is made up of 12 amino acids. CDR3 residues: CASSSGNSPLHF. In DNA, the CDR3 is TGCGCCAGCAGCTCAGGGAATTCACCCCTCCACTTT.

The chain employs TRBV27 and TRBJ1-5; a possible D gene is TRBD1 (6 bases). Trimming removed 8 bases at V and 3 bases at J, with 17 bases between. This CDR3 is 15 amino acids long. Germline V gene sequence: CDR1 MNHEY, CDR2 SMNVEV (reference sequence). CDR3 coding DNA: TGTGCCAGCGGGACCCGGACAGACTTCAATCAGCCCCAGCATTTT. This translates into CASGTRTDFNQPQHF.

The chain has TRBV4-3 and TRBJ2-1; TRBD1 aligns across 9 bases. The V segment lost 3 bases and the J segment 5 bases; nucleotides outside the gene matches: 14. The CDR3 is 18 residues long. Per the germline V gene, CDR1 is LGHNA and CDR2 is YSLEER. The CDR3 DNA reads TGCGCCAGCAGCCAGTCCGTGGGACAGGGAAGGGGGAACAATGAGCAGTTCTTC. It specifies CASSQSVGQGRGNNEQFF.

The genes are TRBV28 and TRBJ2-2; TRBD2 is a possible D gene (5 bases). Germline V lookup: CDR1 MDHEN, CDR2 SYDVKM. This CDR3 spans 18 amino acids. Trimming cost V 1 base and J 0 bases, with 15 bases left between them. The DNA of the CDR3 is TGTGCCAGCAGTTTATTTGCCCGGAGGAGCGCGAACACCGGGGAGCTGTTTTTT. As protein: CASSLFARRSANTGELFF. The full variable domain, rest sourced from reference TRBV28 and TRBJ2-2, is DVKVTQSSRYLVKRTGEKVFLECVQDMDHENMFWYRQDPGLGLRLIYFSYDVKMKEKGDIPEGYSVSREKKERFSLILESASTNQTSMYLCASSLFARRSANTGELFFGEGSRLTVL.

This chain uses TRBV5-4 with TRBJ1-2; 7 positions agree with TRBD1. Germline assignment: CDR1 SGHNT and CDR2 YYREEE (reference sequence). The CDR3 loop spans 14 amino acids. The V gene end was trimmed by 4 bases and the J gene end by 2 bases; junction bases not matched to a gene: 5. For the CDR3, the DNA is TGTGCCAGCAGCCCGGCAGGGGGAAACTATGGCTACACCTTC. It codes for CASSPAGGNYGYTF.

This clone was detected once. The gene calls are TRBV7-2 and TRBJ2-1, with D possibly TRBD1 on 6 matching bases. The germline V gene encodes CDR1 SGHTA and CDR2 FQGNSA. Trimming took off 6 bases at V and 2 bases at J, with 11 bases between the two ends. CDR3 length: 14 residues. The CDR3 spells CASRRAGAYNEQFF. The CDR3 DNA reads TGTGCCAGCAGGAGGGCAGGGGCCTACAATGAGCAGTTCTTC.

This sequence joins TRBV30 and TRBJ1-1, with TRBD1 matching 11 bases. J gave up 5 bases and V 6 bases, and 5 bases lay outside the gene matches. There are 13 residues in the CDR3. The germline V gene encodes CDR1 GTSNPN and CDR2 SVGIG (reference sequence). The CDR3: CACHRDRGTEAFF. CDR3 DNA: TGTGCCTGCCACCGGGACAGGGGGACTGAAGCTTTCTTT.

The genes are TRBV5-1 and TRBJ2-3; TRBD2 matches 7 bases. The CDR3 has 14 amino acids. Trimming took 8 bases from V and 6 from J; bases not matched to a gene: 12. Germline-derived CDR1 and CDR2 are SGHRS and YFSETQ. This chain's CDR3 is CASDGGGSSDTQYF. The CDR3 coding sequence is TGCGCCAGTGACGGCGGGGGATCCTCCGATACGCAGTATTTT.

This clone came up a few times. The chain uses TRBV11-2 and TRBJ2-2, with D possibly being TRBD1 (6 bases). The CDR3 runs 14 residues. Germline-derived CDR1 and CDR2 are SGHAT and FQNNGV. Trimming took off 7 bases at V and 2 bases at J, with 11 bases between the two ends. CDR3 bases: TGTGCCAGCATGCCGGACAGAAACACCGGGGAGCTGTTTTTT. This translates into CASMPDRNTGELFF.

The chain uses TRBV11-2 and TRBJ2-7; tentative D call: TRBD2 (6 bases). Germline CDR1 and CDR2: SGHAT and FQNNGV. V was clipped by 1 base and J by 2 bases, with 12 bases between them. This CDR3 has 15 amino acids. This CDR3 reads CASSLALASPYEQYF. For the CDR3, the DNA is TGTGCCAGCAGCTTAGCACTAGCTTCCCCCTACGAGCAGTACTTC.

This clone was seen only once. The genes are TRBV2 and TRBJ2-1; TRBD2 aligns across 12 bases. The CDR3 length is 13 residues. J was trimmed by 9 bases and V by 6 bases; bases with no gene match: 3. The germline CDR1 and CDR2 sequences are SNHLY and FYNNEI. The CDR3 region is CASSLAGGGEQFF. Here the CDR3 DNA reads TGTGCCAGCAGCCTAGCGGGGGGGGGTGAGCAGTTCTTC.

The genes are TRBV5-1 and TRBJ2-7, with a weak D call TRBD2 (6 bases). V shed 2 bases and J shed 6 bases, with 9 bases lying between them. Germline V lookup: CDR1 SGHRS, CDR2 YFSETQ. The CDR3 totals 12 residues. The chain's CDR3 is CASSFGGTEQYF. For the CDR3, the DNA is TGCGCCAGCAGCTTTGGAGGGACCGAGCAGTACTTC.

J is TRBJ2-1 and V is TRBV6-5; no reliable D call. Germline CDR1 and CDR2: MNHEY and SVGAGI. CDR3 size: 11 residues. V shed 4 bases and J shed 5 bases, with 3 bases lying between them. CDR3: CASSLDNEQFF. CDR3 in DNA: TGTGCCAGCAGTTTAGACAATGAGCAGTTCTTC.

The V gene is TRBV15, the J gene TRBJ1-1; 7 bases fit TRBD1. Germline CDR1 is LNHNV and CDR2 is YYDKDF (reference sequence). The CDR3 runs 14 residues. Germline trimming cut 3 bases from V and 4 bases from J; bases unmatched to any gene: 5. CDR3 amino acids: CATSSNSGGTEAFF. In DNA, the CDR3 is TGTGCCACCAGCAGTAATTCAGGGGGCACTGAAGCTTTCTTT.

A remark on this clone: Germline is not matched at one junction end, which may reflect a read error. The chain joins TRBV5-1 to TRBJ2-7, with D possibly matching TRBD2 (6 bases). CDR3 length: 14 amino acids. CDR1 and CDR2 from the germline V gene are SGHRS and YFSETQ. The CDR3 loop is CASSLDSGVAEQYF. The CDR3 DNA follows: TGCGCCAGCAGTTTGGACTCGGGAGTCGCCGAGCAGTACTTC.

The CDR3 loop reads CASSLGRQGAVSTDTQYF. CDR3 nucleotides: TGTGCCAGCAGCTTAGGACGGCAGGGGGCGGTTAGCACAGATACGCAGTATTTT. This chain uses TRBV7-9 with TRBJ2-3, with TRBD1 identical over 8 bases. The CDR3 has 18 amino acids. V lost 1 base to trimming and J lost 0 bases; unmatched junction nucleotides: 9. The germline V gene has CDR1 SEHNR and CDR2 FQNEAQ (reference sequence).

This clone has just one count. The V call is TRBV4-2, the J call TRBJ1-5, with D uncertain. Germline CDR1 LGHNA, CDR2 YNFKEQ. This CDR3 is built from 13 residues. The V gene lost 0 bases and the J gene lost 7 bases, with 7 bases spanning the gap. The CDR3, as DNA: TGTGCCAGCAGCCAAGATGGAGAGCAGCCCCAGCATTTT. Encoded protein: CASSQDGEQPQHF.

This clone has just one count. The rearrangement links TRBV6-5 to TRBJ2-5; unclear D gene. Looked up from germline, CDR1 is MNHEY and CDR2 is SVGAGI. The CDR3 totals 11 residues. The germline V and J ends were trimmed by 8 bases and 4 bases, with 8 bases remaining between them. Here the CDR3 DNA reads TGTGCCAGCGGAGCGAGAGAGACCCAGTACTTC. Its protein product is CASGARETQYF.

This chain joins TRBV4-1 and TRBJ2-1; perhaps TRBD2 as D (5 bases). The CDR3 totals 15 residues. CDR1 is MGHRA, CDR2 YSYEKL, per germline. Trimming pared 1 base from V and 6 bases from J, leaving 13 bases between. CDR3 DNA sequence: TGCGCCAGCAGCCAAGTTCGGCTAGCATTCAATGAGCAGTTCTTC. This gives the protein CASSQVRLAFNEQFF.

This clone was seen only once. The chain is built from TRBV10-3 and TRBJ2-3, with 11 bases fitting TRBD2. The J segment lost 2 bases and the V segment lost 6 bases, leaving 13 bases of the junction unmatched. There are 18 residues in the CDR3. CDR1 and CDR2 from the germline V gene are ENHRY and SYGVKD. CDR3 DNA: TGTGCCATCAGAAGTAGCGGGAGGGCCGGAAAGTTCACAGATACGCAGTATTTT. It yields the protein CAIRSSGRAGKFTDTQYF.

The chain is built from TRBV6-6 and TRBJ2-3; D possibly corresponds to TRBD1 (5 bases). Trimming stripped 7 bases from V and 1 base from J, with 15 bases between. The CDR3 contains 15 residues. Germline V gives CDR1 MNHNY, CDR2 SVGAGI (reference sequence). The CDR3 here is CASTQVWGGTDTQYF. DNA for the CDR3: TGTGCCAGCACCCAGGTCTGGGGCGGCACAGATACGCAGTATTTT.

CDR3 nucleotides: TGCGCCAGCAGCCAAACAGGGCCCGGGGAGCTGTTTTTT. Its protein product is CASSQTGPGELFF. The V and J genes are TRBV4-1 and TRBJ2-2, with D possibly TRBD1 on 6 matching bases. Trimming took 2 bases from V and 6 from J, leaving 7 bases between them. Germline values: CDR1 MGHRA, CDR2 YSYEKL. The CDR3 contains 13 residues.

The table lists this clone with a count of one. The rearrangement joins TRBV5-4 to TRBJ2-1; 8 nucleotides match TRBD2. J lost 7 bases, V lost 7 bases, and 13 bases had no gene match. Germline CDR1 and CDR2: SGHNT and YYREEE (reference sequence). The CDR3 sequence is 15 residues long. The CDR3 loop is CASGILSGSRNEQFF. The CDR3 DNA sequence: TGTGCCAGCGGGATCCTAAGCGGGAGTCGAAATGAGCAGTTCTTC.

The chain has TRBV7-9 and TRBJ2-5; 10 bases map to TRBD1. The CDR3 runs to 14 residues. Germline assignment: CDR1 SEHNR and CDR2 FQNEAQ (reference sequence). With 5 bases clipped from V and 5 bases from J, the junction kept 5 bases outside the gene matches. As DNA, the CDR3 is TGTGCCAGCAGCCTGTGGACAGGGGGGGAGACCCAGTACTTC. Translated: CASSLWTGGETQYF.

V gene TRBV19 combines with J gene TRBJ2-7; 7 nucleotides agree with TRBD2. CDR1 is LNHDA, CDR2 SQIVND, per germline (reference sequence). This CDR3 spans 15 amino acids. The V gene end was trimmed by 3 bases and the J gene end by 2 bases; junction bases not matched to a gene: 7. The CDR3 region has the DNA TGTGCCAGTAGTATCTCAGCGGGGCAAACCTACGAGCAGTACTTC. It translates to CASSISAGQTYEQYF.

The chain combines TRBV5-6 with TRBJ2-2; 7 bases map to TRBD1. Per the germline V gene, CDR1 is SGHDT and CDR2 is YYEEEE. The CDR3 has 15 residues. Trimming removed 0 bases from V and 7 bases from J; junction bases left unmatched: 6. CDR3 DNA sequence: TGTGCCAGCAGCTTGGGTAGGGGGCGAATCGGGGAGCTGTTTTTT. Its translation is CASSLGRGRIGELFF.